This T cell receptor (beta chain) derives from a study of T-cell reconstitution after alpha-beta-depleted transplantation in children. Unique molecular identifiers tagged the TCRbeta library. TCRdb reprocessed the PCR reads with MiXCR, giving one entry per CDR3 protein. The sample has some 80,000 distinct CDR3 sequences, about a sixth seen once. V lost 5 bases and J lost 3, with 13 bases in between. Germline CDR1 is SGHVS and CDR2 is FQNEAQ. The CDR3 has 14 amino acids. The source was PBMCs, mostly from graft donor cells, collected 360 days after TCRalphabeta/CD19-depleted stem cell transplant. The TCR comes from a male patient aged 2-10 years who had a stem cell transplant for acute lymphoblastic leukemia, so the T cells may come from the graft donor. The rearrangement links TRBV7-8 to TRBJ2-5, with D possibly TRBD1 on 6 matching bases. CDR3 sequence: CASSPRDKKETQYF. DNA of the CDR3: TGTGCCAGCAGCCCTCGGGACAAGAAAGAGACCCAGTACTTC.